These T cell receptor beta chains were read from a single sample in a study of T cell responses to AZD1222 COVID-19 vaccine. TCRdb's table, derived via immunoSEQ multiplex PCR, lists solely in-frame clones and lacks some. The data show 150,000 to 200,000 clones, 85% to 95% seen once. The sample in question was peripheral blood, obtained 28 days after the second AZD1222 dose. The origin of the receptors is an adult who received the AZD1222 COVID-19 vaccine. The conserved cysteine and the conserved F or W are not part of the CDR3 here. The order of the fields is CDR3 protein, J gene, D gene, V gene. A D gene is named only where the DNA matches it firmly.

CDR3 protein: ASSFGQGDAEAF
J gene: TRBJ1-1
D gene: TRBD1
V gene: TRBV7-6

CDR3 protein: ASSTSVYNEQF
J gene: TRBJ2-1
D gene: TRBD2
V gene: TRBV11-3

CDR3 protein: ASSTWPRYPEAF
J gene: TRBJ1-1
D gene: .
V gene: TRBV5-1

CDR3 protein: ASSPYERELF
J gene: TRBJ2-2
D gene: .
V gene: TRBV7-8

CDR3 protein: ASSLGEWGYT
J gene: TRBJ1-2
D gene: .
V gene: TRBV7-9

CDR3 protein: ASSQYAGIEKLF
J gene: TRBJ1-4
D gene: .
V gene: TRBV3-1/TRBV3-2

CDR3 protein: ARSPKMGWGVYGYT
J gene: TRBJ1-2
D gene: .
V gene: TRBV5-3

CDR3 protein: ATSGTGGNTEAF
J gene: TRBJ1-1
D gene: TRBD1
V gene: TRBV24-1

CDR3 protein: AWSPRGLYEQY
J gene: TRBJ2-7
D gene: .
V gene: TRBV30

CDR3 protein: ASSFGLGNEQF
J gene: TRBJ2-1
D gene: .
V gene: TRBV7-2

CDR3 protein: ASSYLAGGLDTQY
J gene: TRBJ2-3
D gene: TRBD2
V gene: TRBV14

CDR3 protein: ASSYSLGYEQY
J gene: TRBJ2-7
D gene: .
V gene: TRBV6-6

CDR3 protein: ASSSDMGIDGYT
J gene: TRBJ1-2
D gene: .
V gene: TRBV19

CDR3 protein: ASSLRTDQH
J gene: TRBJ1-5
D gene: .
V gene: TRBV12-3/TRBV12-4

CDR3 protein: ASSHQGGQGPYEQY
J gene: TRBJ2-7
D gene: TRBD1
V gene: TRBV5-1

CDR3 protein: ASSAGISYGYT
J gene: TRBJ1-2
D gene: .
V gene: TRBV12-3/TRBV12-4

CDR3 protein: ASSQRGFGGAGDEQF
J gene: TRBJ2-1
D gene: TRBD2
V gene: TRBV4-1

CDR3 protein: ASSASSEAF
J gene: TRBJ1-1
D gene: .
V gene: TRBV12-3/TRBV12-4

CDR3 protein: ASSSMASGRAYEQY
J gene: TRBJ2-7
D gene: TRBD2
V gene: TRBV5-4

CDR3 protein: ASSGTGSYGYT
J gene: TRBJ1-2
D gene: TRBD1
V gene: TRBV2

CDR3 protein: ASSLLTGGGGETQY
J gene: TRBJ2-5
D gene: TRBD2
V gene: TRBV7-6

CDR3 protein: ASSRDRNYGYT
J gene: TRBJ1-2
D gene: .
V gene: TRBV5-8

CDR3 protein: ASSGPGTNYEQY
J gene: TRBJ2-7
D gene: .
V gene: TRBV2

CDR3 protein: ASSLEANNQPQH
J gene: TRBJ1-5
D gene: .
V gene: TRBV5-6

CDR3 protein: ASGQGRGATNEKLF
J gene: TRBJ1-4
D gene: TRBD1
V gene: TRBV25-1

CDR3 protein: ASSPRGGGGADTQY
J gene: TRBJ2-3
D gene: .
V gene: TRBV5-4

CDR3 protein: ASSSPDRGLANTGELF
J gene: TRBJ2-2
D gene: TRBD1
V gene: TRBV11-3

CDR3 protein: ASSVSSLVTDTQY
J gene: TRBJ2-3
D gene: .
V gene: TRBV9

CDR3 protein: ASSYSVLRGLT
J gene: TRBJ1-2
D gene: .
V gene: TRBV6-5

CDR3 protein: ASRTLTSGRSYNEQF
J gene: TRBJ2-1
D gene: TRBD2
V gene: TRBV19

CDR3 protein: ASSLGQGITTDTQY
J gene: TRBJ2-3
D gene: TRBD1
V gene: TRBV5-1

CDR3 protein: ASSTGTGYEKLF
J gene: TRBJ1-4
D gene: TRBD1
V gene: TRBV3-1/TRBV3-2

CDR3 protein: ASTLAGVAGANVLT
J gene: TRBJ2-6
D gene: TRBD2
V gene: TRBV5-1

CDR3 protein: ASSYGRGGGSGELF
J gene: TRBJ2-2
D gene: .
V gene: TRBV6-5

CDR3 protein: ASSPGQGRDGYT
J gene: TRBJ1-2
D gene: TRBD1
V gene: TRBV7-9

CDR3 protein: ASSLVGGLTYEQY
J gene: TRBJ2-7
D gene: .
V gene: TRBV11-2

CDR3 protein: ASSEAGARGETQY
J gene: TRBJ2-5
D gene: .
V gene: TRBV2

CDR3 protein: ASSQVSGRAKGTDTQY
J gene: TRBJ2-3
D gene: TRBD2
V gene: TRBV4-1

CDR3 protein: ASSILADYGYT
J gene: TRBJ1-2
D gene: .
V gene: TRBV19

CDR3 protein: ASSERLAGGSYEQY
J gene: TRBJ2-7
D gene: TRBD2
V gene: TRBV7-9

CDR3 protein: ASSWDGRGNEKLF
J gene: TRBJ1-4
D gene: .
V gene: TRBV7-2

CDR3 protein: ASSRSGGRPNEQF
J gene: TRBJ2-1
D gene: TRBD2
V gene: TRBV6-2/TRBV6-3

CDR3 protein: ASRLSGRAKNIQY
J gene: TRBJ2-4
D gene: TRBD2
V gene: TRBV2

CDR3 protein: ASSDLISANEQF
J gene: TRBJ2-1
D gene: .
V gene: TRBV25-1

CDR3 protein: ASSWGGGPANEQF
J gene: TRBJ2-1
D gene: .
V gene: TRBV9

CDR3 protein: ASDSGIQAKNIQY
J gene: TRBJ2-4
D gene: .
V gene: TRBV28

CDR3 protein: ASSLGRDLGSPLH
J gene: TRBJ1-6
D gene: .
V gene: TRBV7-8

CDR3 protein: ATNQLGGEGEQF
J gene: TRBJ2-1
D gene: .
V gene: TRBV5-1

CDR3 protein: ASSSQATGGHHLH
J gene: TRBJ1-6
D gene: .
V gene: TRBV19

CDR3 protein: ASSTYWDRENQPQH
J gene: TRBJ1-5
D gene: TRBD1
V gene: TRBV28

CDR3 protein: ASSPSRLDGYT
J gene: TRBJ1-2
D gene: .
V gene: TRBV27

CDR3 protein: ASSIAYTGELF
J gene: TRBJ2-2
D gene: .
V gene: TRBV6-5

CDR3 protein: ASSLQGVNTEAF
J gene: TRBJ1-1
D gene: TRBD1
V gene: TRBV2

CDR3 protein: ASSPDGNTIY
J gene: TRBJ1-3
D gene: .
V gene: TRBV18

CDR3 protein: ASNKRRDQETQY
J gene: TRBJ2-5
D gene: .
V gene: TRBV7-8

CDR3 protein: ASSATGGRNTEAF
J gene: TRBJ1-1
D gene: .
V gene: TRBV9

CDR3 protein: ASSFSGEQY
J gene: TRBJ2-7
D gene: .
V gene: TRBV28

CDR3 protein: AWSVMSYEQY
J gene: TRBJ2-7
D gene: .
V gene: TRBV30

CDR3 protein: ASSQGGDSYEQY
J gene: TRBJ2-7
D gene: .
V gene: TRBV4-1

CDR3 protein: ASRTLGTDQPQH
J gene: TRBJ1-5
D gene: .
V gene: TRBV28